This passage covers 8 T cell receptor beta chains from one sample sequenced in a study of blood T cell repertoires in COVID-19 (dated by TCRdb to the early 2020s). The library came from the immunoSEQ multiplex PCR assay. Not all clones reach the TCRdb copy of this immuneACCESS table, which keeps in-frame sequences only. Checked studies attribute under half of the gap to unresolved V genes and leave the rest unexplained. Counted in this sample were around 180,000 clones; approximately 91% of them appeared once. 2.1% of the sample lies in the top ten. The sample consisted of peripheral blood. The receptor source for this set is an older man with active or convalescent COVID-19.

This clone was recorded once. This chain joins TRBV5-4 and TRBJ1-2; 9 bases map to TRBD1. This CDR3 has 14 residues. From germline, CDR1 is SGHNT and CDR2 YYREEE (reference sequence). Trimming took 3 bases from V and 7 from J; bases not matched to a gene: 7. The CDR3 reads CASSSARDRVGYTF. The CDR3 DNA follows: TGTGCCAGCAGCTCAGCCCGGGACAGGGTTGGCTACACCTTC. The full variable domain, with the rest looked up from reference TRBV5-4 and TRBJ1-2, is ETGVTQSPTHLIKTRGQQVTLRCSSQSGHNTVSWYQQALGQGPQFIFQYYREEENGRGNFPPRFSGLQFPNYSSELNVNALELDDSALYLCASSSARDRVGYTFGSGTRLTVV.

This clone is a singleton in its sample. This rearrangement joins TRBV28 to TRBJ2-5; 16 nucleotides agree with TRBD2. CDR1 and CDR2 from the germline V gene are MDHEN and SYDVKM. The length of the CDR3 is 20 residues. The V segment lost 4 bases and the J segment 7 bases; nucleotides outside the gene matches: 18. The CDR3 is CASSSAGTSGRAGRFVTQYF. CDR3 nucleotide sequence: TGTGCCAGCAGTTCCGCCGGGACTAGCGGGAGGGCCGGTAGATTCGTGACCCAGTACTTC.

This CDR3 is CASSPPSGGTQHF. CDR3 nucleotides: TGTGCCAGCTCACCCCCAAGTGGGGGGACCCAGCATTTT. This rearrangement joins TRBV18 to TRBJ1-5; possible D gene TRBD1, 5 bases. The germline gives CDR1 KGHSH, CDR2 LQKENI. Trimming stripped 3 bases from V and 11 bases from J, with 14 bases between. CDR3 length: 13 amino acids.

The CDR3 spells CASRRREYYEQYF. The CDR3 DNA is TGTGCCAGCAGACGGCGGGAATACTACGAGCAGTACTTC. The chain employs TRBV27 and TRBJ2-7; D is possibly TRBD2 (6 bases). The CDR3 contains 13 residues. V was cut by 6 bases and J by 3 bases, with 12 bases left in between. Germline-derived CDR1 and CDR2 are MNHEY and SMNVEV (reference sequence).

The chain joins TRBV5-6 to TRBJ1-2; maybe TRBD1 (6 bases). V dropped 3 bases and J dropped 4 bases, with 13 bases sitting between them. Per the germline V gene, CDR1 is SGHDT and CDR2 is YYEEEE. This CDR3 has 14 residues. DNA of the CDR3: TGTGCCAGCAGCTCGGACAGTACGATCTATGGCTACACCTTC. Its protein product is CASSSDSTIYGYTF. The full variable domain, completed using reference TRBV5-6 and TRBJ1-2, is DAGVTQSPTHLIKTRGQQVTLRCSPKSGHDTVSWYQQALGQGPQFIFQYYEEEERQRGNFPDRFSGHQFPNYSSELNVNALLLGDSALYLCASSSDSTIYGYTFGSGTRLTVV.

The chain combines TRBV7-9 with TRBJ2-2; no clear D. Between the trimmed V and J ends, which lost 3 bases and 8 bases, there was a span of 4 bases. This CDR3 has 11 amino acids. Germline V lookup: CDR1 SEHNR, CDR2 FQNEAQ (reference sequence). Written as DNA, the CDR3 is TGTGCCAGCAGCTTTCCGGGGGAGCTGTTTTTT. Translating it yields CASSFPGELFF.

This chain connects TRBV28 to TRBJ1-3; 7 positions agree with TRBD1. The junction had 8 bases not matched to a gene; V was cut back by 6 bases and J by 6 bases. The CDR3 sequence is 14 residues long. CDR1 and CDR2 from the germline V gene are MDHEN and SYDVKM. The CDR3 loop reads CASRKGGLENTIYF. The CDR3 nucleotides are TGTGCCAGCAGAAAAGGGGGCCTCGAAAACACCATATATTTT.

The CDR3 is CASSLVQARQYF. CDR3 DNA: TGTGCCAGCAGCTTGGTTCAGGCCCGGCAGTATTTT. The chain is built from TRBV5-4 and TRBJ2-3; D is unclear. CDR3 length equals 12 residues. From germline, CDR1 is SGHNT and CDR2 YYREEE (reference sequence). Trimming cost V 0 bases and J 11 bases, with 10 bases left between them.